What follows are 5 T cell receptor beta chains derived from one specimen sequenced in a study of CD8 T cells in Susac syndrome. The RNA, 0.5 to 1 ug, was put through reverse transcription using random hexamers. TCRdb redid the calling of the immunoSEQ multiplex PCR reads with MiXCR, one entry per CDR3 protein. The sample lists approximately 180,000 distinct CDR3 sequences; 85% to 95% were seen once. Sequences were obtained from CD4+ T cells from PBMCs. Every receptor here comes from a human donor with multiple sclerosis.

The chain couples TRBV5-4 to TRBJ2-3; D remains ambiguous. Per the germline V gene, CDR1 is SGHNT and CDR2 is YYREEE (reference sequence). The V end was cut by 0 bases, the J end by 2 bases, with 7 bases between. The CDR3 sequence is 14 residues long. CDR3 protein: CASSLGLTTDTQYF. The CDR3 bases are TGTGCCAGCAGCTTGGGACTCACCACAGATACGCAGTATTTT.

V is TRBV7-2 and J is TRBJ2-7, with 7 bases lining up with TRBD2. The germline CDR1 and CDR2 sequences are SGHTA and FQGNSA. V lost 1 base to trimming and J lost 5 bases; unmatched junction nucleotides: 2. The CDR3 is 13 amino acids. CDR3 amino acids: CASSLGAGDEQYF. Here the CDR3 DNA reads TGTGCCAGCAGCTTAGGGGCGGGAGACGAGCAGTACTTC. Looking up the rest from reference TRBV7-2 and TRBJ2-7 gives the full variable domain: GAGVSQSPSNKVTEKGKDVELRCDPISGHTALYWYRQSLGQGLEFLIYFQGNSAPDKSGLPSDRFSAERTGGSVSTLTIQRTQQEDSAVYLCASSLGAGDEQYFGPGTRLTVT.

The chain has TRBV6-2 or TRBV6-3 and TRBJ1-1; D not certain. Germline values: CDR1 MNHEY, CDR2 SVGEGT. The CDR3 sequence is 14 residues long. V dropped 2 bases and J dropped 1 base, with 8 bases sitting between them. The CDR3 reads CASSYLEENTEAFF. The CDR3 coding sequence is TGTGCCAGCAGTTACCTTGAGGAGAACACTGAAGCTTTCTTT.

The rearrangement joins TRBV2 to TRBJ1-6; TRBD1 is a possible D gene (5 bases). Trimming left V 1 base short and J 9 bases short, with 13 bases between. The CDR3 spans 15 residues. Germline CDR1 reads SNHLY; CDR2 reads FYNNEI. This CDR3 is CASSEGGRGTSPLHF. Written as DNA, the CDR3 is TGTGCCAGCAGTGAAGGGGGCAGAGGTACTTCACCCCTCCACTTT. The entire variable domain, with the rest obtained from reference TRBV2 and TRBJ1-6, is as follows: EPEVTQTPSHQVTQMGQEVILRCVPISNHLYFYWYRQILGQKVEFLVSFYNNEISEKSEIFDDQFSVERPDGSNFTLKIRSTKLEDSAMYFCASSEGGRGTSPLHFGNGTRLTVT.

CDR3 sequence reads: CATTEGPGNTEAFF. Here the CDR3 DNA reads TGTGCCACCACCGAGGGGCCAGGGAACACTGAAGCTTTCTTT. The chain has TRBV24-1 and TRBJ1-1, with a weak D call TRBD1 (5 bases). CDR1 and CDR2 from the germline V gene are KGHDR and SFDVKD. The CDR3 runs to 14 residues. Trimming stripped 8 bases from V and 1 base from J, with 13 bases between.